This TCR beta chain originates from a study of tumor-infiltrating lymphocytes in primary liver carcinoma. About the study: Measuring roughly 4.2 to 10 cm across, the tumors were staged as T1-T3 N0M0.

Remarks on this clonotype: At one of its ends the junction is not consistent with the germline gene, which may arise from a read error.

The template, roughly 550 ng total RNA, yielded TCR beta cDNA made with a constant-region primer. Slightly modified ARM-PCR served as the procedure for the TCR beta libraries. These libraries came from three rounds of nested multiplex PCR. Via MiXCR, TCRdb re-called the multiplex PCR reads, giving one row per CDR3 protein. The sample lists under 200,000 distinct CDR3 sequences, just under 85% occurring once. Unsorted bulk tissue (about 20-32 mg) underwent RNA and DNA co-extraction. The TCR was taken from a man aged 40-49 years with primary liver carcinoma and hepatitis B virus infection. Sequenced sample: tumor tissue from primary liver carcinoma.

The CDR3 protein is CVSNSSVYGYTF. The CDR3 bases are TGTGTCAGCAATTCCTCAGTCTATGGCTACACCTTC. This chain uses TRBV12-3 or TRBV12-4 with TRBJ1-2; the D is unclear. The CDR3 is 12 amino acids.